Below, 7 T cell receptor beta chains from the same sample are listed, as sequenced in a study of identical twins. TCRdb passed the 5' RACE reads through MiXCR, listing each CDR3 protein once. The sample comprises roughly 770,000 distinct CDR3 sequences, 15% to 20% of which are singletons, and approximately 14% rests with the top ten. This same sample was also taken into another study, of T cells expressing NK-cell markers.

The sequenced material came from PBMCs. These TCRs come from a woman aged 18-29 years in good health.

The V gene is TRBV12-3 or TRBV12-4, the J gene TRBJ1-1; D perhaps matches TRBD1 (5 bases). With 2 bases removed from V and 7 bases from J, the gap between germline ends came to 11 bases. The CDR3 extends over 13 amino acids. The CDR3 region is CASSLQVQGEAFF. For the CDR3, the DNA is TGTGCCAGCAGTTTACAGGTTCAGGGTGAAGCTTTCTTT.

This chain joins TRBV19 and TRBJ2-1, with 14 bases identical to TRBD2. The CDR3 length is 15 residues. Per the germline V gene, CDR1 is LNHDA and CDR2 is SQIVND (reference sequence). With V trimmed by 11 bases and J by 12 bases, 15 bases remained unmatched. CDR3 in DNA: TGTGCCTCTATGGGGGTTGGACTAGCGGGAGGAGGGCAGTTCTTC. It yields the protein CASMGVGLAGGGQFF.

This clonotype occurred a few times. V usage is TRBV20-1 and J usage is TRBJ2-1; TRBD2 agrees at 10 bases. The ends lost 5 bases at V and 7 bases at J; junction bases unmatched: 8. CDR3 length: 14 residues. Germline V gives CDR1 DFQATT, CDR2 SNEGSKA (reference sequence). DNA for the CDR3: TGCAGTGCTTTACTAGCGGGGATTTGGAATGAGCAGTTCTTC. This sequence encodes CSALLAGIWNEQFF.

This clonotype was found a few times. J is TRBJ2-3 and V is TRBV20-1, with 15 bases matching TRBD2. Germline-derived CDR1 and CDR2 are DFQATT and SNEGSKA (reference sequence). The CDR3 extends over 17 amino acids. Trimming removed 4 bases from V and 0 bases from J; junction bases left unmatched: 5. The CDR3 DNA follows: TGCAGTGCTACCGGGACTAGCGGGGGGAGGAGCACAGATACGCAGTATTTT. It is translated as CSATGTSGGRSTDTQYF.

The CDR3, as DNA: TGCAGTGCTAGAGATATAGGAGGGGGAAACTATGGCTACACCTTC. Protein: CSARDIGGGNYGYTF. The chain couples TRBV20-1 to TRBJ1-2, with D perhaps matching TRBD1 (6 bases). CDR1 is DFQATT, CDR2 SNEGSKA, per germline (reference sequence). This CDR3 is 15 amino acids long. The V gene lost 0 bases and the J gene lost 2 bases, with 13 bases spanning the gap.

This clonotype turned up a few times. The DNA for the CDR3 is TGTGCCAGCAGTTTTTTTGGGGGCGGCTACGAGCAGTACTTC. This sequence encodes CASSFFGGGYEQYF. The chain has TRBV12-3 or TRBV12-4 and TRBJ2-7, with TRBD1 as a possible D gene (6 bases). CDR3 length: 14 amino acids. Deletions cut 3 bases from V and 3 bases from J, with 12 bases between.

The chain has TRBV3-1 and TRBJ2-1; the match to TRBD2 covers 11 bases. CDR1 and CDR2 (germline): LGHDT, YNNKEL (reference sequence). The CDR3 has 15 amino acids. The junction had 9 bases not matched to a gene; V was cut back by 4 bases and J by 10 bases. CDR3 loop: CASSPRLAGIGEQFF. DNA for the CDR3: TGTGCCAGCAGCCCGAGACTAGCGGGGATCGGCGAGCAGTTCTTC.